The rows below give T cell receptor beta chains drawn from one sample of a study of blood T cell repertoires in COVID-19. Sequencing was performed with immunoSEQ multiplex PCR; in TCRdb, only in-frame clones are kept and a portion is missing. The data show a few hundred thousand clones, over 75% seen once. The sequencing input was peripheral blood. Every receptor here comes from a man aged 45-60 years with acute or convalescent COVID-19. Both conserved end residues are part of each CDR3.

j_call: TRBJ1-2
v_call: TRBV9
cdr3_aa: CASSVVPEANYGYTF

j_call: TRBJ1-5
v_call: TRBV29-1
cdr3_aa: CSASVGGPSNQPQHF

j_call: TRBJ2-7
v_call: TRBV6-5
cdr3_aa: CASSSGQGHYEQYF

j_call: TRBJ2-1
v_call: TRBV4-1
cdr3_aa: CASSRGEFSYNEQFF

j_call: TRBJ1-6
v_call: TRBV27
cdr3_aa: CASSFSSYNSPLHF

j_call: TRBJ2-7
v_call: TRBV10-1
cdr3_aa: CASSESTAYEQYF

j_call: TRBJ2-6
v_call: TRBV5-8
cdr3_aa: CASNRGRASGANVLTF

j_call: TRBJ1-5
v_call: TRBV6-5
cdr3_aa: CASAMSGTNNQPQHF

j_call: TRBJ1-2
v_call: TRBV7-8
cdr3_aa: CASSLTGPEGYTF

j_call: TRBJ2-5
v_call: TRBV30
cdr3_aa: CAWATGVRQETQYF

j_call: TRBJ1-2
v_call: TRBV7-9
cdr3_aa: CASSRGRQGGYGYTF

j_call: TRBJ1-1
v_call: TRBV7-5
cdr3_aa: CVRSRGDTGGLVVTEAFF

j_call: TRBJ2-3
v_call: TRBV4-1
cdr3_aa: CASSQDWTGLNTQYF

j_call: TRBJ2-7
v_call: TRBV2
cdr3_aa: CASRGTGEGYEQYF

j_call: TRBJ1-3
v_call: TRBV18
cdr3_aa: CASSPPGAGNTIYF

j_call: TRBJ1-2
v_call: TRBV10-3
cdr3_aa: CANGNGGREGYTF

j_call: TRBJ1-1
v_call: TRBV9
cdr3_aa: CASSQGGVNTEAFF

j_call: TRBJ2-7
v_call: TRBV6-5
cdr3_aa: CASRTGAREQYF

j_call: TRBJ2-5
v_call: TRBV12-3/TRBV12-4
cdr3_aa: CASSSRETQYF

j_call: TRBJ2-3
v_call: TRBV19
cdr3_aa: CASSSPGRPTDTQYF

j_call: TRBJ1-1
v_call: TRBV4-1
cdr3_aa: CASSQEGREAFF

j_call: TRBJ2-2
v_call: TRBV6-5
cdr3_aa: CASGLVEVNTGELFF

j_call: TRBJ1-5
v_call: TRBV6-5
cdr3_aa: CASFVRGGPQHF

j_call: TRBJ1-2
v_call: TRBV25-1
cdr3_aa: CASSAAGEYGYTF

j_call: TRBJ1-1
v_call: TRBV6-5
cdr3_aa: CASKWTVGNTEAFF

j_call: TRBJ1-2
v_call: TRBV7-9
cdr3_aa: CASSRKEGQTLKLYGYTF

j_call: TRBJ1-1
v_call: TRBV18
cdr3_aa: CASSPREAGDGTEAFF

j_call: TRBJ1-1
v_call: TRBV6-5
cdr3_aa: CASSYRSTGGGTEAFF

j_call: TRBJ1-5
v_call: TRBV27
cdr3_aa: CASSLYRGKEPQHF

j_call: TRBJ1-2
v_call: TRBV5-5
cdr3_aa: CASSLLGQAYGYTF

j_call: TRBJ2-7
v_call: TRBV5-1
cdr3_aa: CASSVRGQGGNEQYF

j_call: TRBJ2-7
v_call: TRBV19
cdr3_aa: CASSTPGGSYEQYF

j_call: TRBJ1-4
v_call: TRBV5-1
cdr3_aa: CASSLGQGILPTNEKLFF